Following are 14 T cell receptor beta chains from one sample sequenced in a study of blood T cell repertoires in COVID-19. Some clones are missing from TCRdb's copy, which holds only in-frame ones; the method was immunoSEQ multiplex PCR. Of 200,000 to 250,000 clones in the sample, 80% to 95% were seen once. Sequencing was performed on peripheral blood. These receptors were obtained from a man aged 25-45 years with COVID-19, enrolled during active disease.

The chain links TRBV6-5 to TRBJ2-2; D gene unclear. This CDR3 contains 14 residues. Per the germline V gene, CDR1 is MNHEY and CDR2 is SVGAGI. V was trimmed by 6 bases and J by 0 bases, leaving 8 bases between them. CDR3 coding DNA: TGTGCCAGCAGGAACTTCGCGAACACCGGGGAGCTGTTTTTT. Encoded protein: CASRNFANTGELFF.

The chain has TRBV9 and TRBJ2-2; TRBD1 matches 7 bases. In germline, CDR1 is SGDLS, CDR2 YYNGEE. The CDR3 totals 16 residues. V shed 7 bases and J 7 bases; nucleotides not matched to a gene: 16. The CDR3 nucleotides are TGTGCCAGCGCCTTAATAGGGGGCGCGGTAGGCGGGGAGCTGTTTTTT. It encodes CASALIGGAVGGELFF.

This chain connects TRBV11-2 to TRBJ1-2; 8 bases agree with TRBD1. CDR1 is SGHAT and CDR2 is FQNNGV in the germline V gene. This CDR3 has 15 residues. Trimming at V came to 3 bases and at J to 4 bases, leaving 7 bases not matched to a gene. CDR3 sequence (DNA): TGTGCCAGCAGCTTCAGCAGGGGGCAACCCTATGGCTACACCTTC. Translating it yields CASSFSRGQPYGYTF.

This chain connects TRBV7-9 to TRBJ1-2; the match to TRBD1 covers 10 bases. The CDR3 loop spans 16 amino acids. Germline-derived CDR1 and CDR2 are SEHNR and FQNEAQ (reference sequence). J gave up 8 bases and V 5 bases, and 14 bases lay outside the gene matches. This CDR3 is CASSIRGTGAGIGYTF. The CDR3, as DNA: TGTGCCAGCAGCATCCGGGGGACAGGGGCCGGGATCGGCTACACCTTC.

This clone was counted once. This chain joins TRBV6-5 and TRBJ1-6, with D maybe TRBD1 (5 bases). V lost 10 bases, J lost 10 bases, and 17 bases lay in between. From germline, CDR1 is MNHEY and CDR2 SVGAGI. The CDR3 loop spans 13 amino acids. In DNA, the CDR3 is TGTGCCACTGGACAAGGGGCCCAATCACCCCTCCACTTT. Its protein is CATGQGAQSPLHF.

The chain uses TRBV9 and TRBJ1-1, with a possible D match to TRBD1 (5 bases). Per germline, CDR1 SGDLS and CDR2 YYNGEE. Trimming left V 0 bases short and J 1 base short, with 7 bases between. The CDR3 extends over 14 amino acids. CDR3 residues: CASSVAGGNTEAFF. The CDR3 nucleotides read TGTGCCAGCAGCGTAGCCGGGGGGAACACTGAAGCTTTCTTT.

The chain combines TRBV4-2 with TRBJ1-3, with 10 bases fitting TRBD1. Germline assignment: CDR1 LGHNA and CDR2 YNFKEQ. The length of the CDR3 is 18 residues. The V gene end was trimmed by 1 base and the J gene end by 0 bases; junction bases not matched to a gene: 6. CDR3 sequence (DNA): TGTGCCAGCAGCCAAGTAGGGACAGGGGTTAACTCTGGAAACACCATATATTTT. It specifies CASSQVGTGVNSGNTIYF.

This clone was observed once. The CDR3 loop is CASGDDGYEQYF. The CDR3 region has the DNA TGCGCCAGCGGAGATGACGGGTACGAGCAGTACTTC. The chain recombines TRBV10-1 with TRBJ2-7; D gene unclear. The germline V gene has CDR1 WNHNN and CDR2 SYGVQD (reference sequence). V lost 8 bases, J lost 4 bases, and 12 bases lay in between. The CDR3 contains 12 residues.

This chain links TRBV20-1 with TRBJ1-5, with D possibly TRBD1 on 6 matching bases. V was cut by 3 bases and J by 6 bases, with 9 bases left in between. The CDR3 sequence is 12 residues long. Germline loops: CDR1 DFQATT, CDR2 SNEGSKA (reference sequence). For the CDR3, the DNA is TGCAGTGCTAGTACAGGGAGTCAGCCCCAGCATTTT. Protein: CSASTGSQPQHF.

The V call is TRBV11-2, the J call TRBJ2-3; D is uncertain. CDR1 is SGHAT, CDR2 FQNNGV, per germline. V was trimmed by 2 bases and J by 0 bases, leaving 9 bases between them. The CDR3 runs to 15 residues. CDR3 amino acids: CASSLPLASTDTQYF. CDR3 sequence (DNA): TGTGCCAGCAGCTTACCCCTGGCTAGCACAGATACGCAGTATTTT. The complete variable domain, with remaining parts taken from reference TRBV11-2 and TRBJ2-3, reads EAGVAQSPRYKIIEKRQSVAFWCNPISGHATLYWYQQILGQGPKLLIQFQNNGVVDDSQLPKDRFSAERLKGVDSTLKIQPAKLEDSAVYLCASSLPLASTDTQYFGPGTRLTVL.

The CDR3: CASSQDSVPTGTGPYGYTF. The CDR3 nucleotides are TGTGCCAGCAGCCAGGATTCAGTTCCCACCGGGACAGGGCCGTATGGCTACACCTTC. The chain links TRBV4-2 to TRBJ1-2; TRBD1 matches 9 bases. The CDR3 contains 19 residues. The junction had 19 bases not matched to a gene; V was cut back by 3 bases and J by 5 bases. Germline values: CDR1 LGHNA, CDR2 YNFKEQ.

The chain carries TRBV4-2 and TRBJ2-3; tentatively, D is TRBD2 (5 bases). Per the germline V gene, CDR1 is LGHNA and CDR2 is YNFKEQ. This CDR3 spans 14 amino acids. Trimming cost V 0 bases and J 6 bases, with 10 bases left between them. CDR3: CASSQDASRDTQYF. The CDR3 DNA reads TGTGCCAGCAGCCAAGACGCTAGCCGGGATACGCAGTATTTT.

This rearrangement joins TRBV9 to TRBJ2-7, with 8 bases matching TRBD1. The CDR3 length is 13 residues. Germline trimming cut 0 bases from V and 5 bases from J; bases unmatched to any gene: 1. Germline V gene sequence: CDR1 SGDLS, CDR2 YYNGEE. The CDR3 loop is CASSVEDRDEQYF. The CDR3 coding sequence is TGTGCCAGCAGCGTAGAGGACAGGGACGAGCAGTACTTC.

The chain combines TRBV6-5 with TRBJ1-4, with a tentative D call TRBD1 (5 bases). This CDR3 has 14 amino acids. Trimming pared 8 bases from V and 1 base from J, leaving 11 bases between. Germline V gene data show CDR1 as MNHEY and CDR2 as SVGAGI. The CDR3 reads CASAVGVTNEKLFF. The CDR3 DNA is TGTGCCAGCGCGGTAGGGGTAACTAATGAAAAACTGTTTTTT.